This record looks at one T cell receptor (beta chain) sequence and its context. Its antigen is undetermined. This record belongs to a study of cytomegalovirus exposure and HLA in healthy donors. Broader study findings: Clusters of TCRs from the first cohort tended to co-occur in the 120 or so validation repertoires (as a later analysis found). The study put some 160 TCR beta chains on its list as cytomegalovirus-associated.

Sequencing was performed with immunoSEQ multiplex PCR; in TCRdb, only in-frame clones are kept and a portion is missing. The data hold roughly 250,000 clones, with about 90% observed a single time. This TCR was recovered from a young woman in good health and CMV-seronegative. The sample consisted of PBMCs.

This CDR3 reads CASSLFGQGNTGELFF. The DNA for the CDR3 is TGTGCCAGCAGCTTATTTGGACAGGGGAACACCGGGGAGCTGTTTTTT. This rearrangement joins TRBV7-2 to TRBJ2-2; TRBD1 matches 8 bases. The CDR3 covers 16 residues. V shed 2 bases and J 1 base; nucleotides not matched to a gene: 3. Germline values: CDR1 SGHTA, CDR2 FQGNSA.